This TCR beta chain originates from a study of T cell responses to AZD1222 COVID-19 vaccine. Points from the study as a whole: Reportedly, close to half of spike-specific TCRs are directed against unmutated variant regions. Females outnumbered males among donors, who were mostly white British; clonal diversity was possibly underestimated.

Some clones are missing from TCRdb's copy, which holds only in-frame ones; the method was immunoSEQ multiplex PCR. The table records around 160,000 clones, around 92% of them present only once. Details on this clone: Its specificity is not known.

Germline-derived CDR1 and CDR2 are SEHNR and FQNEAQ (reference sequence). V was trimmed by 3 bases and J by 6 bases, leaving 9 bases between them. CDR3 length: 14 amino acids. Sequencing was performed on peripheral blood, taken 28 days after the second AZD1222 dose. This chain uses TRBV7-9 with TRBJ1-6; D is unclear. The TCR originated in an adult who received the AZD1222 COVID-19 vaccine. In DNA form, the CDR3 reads TGTGCCAGCAGCTTCGGACTGGGTAATTCACCCCTCCACTTT. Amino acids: CASSFGLGNSPLHF.